These 7 T cell receptor beta chains originate from one sample sequenced in a study of T cell changes during pregnancy in multiple sclerosis. The table came from immunoSEQ multiplex PCR; TCRdb's copy has only in-frame clones and leaves some out. In the table there are approximately 40,000 clones, approximately 92% of which are singletons. The sequenced sample was peripheral blood. All receptors derive from a female donor with multiple sclerosis, enrolled in a pregnancy study.

This clone was recorded only once. The chain combines TRBV10-1 with TRBJ2-5; D not certain. The germline V gene encodes CDR1 WNHNN and CDR2 SYGVQD (reference sequence). Trimming removed 0 bases from V and 7 bases from J, with 6 bases in between. This CDR3 region has 12 residues. This CDR3 reads CASSESDGTQYF. The DNA of the CDR3 is TGCGCCAGCAGTGAGTCGGATGGGACCCAGTACTTC.

This rearrangement joins TRBV7-2 to TRBJ2-5; D not resolved. The CDR3 covers 17 residues. V was clipped by 0 bases and J by 4 bases, with 18 bases between them. The germline CDR1 and CDR2 sequences are SGHTA and FQGNSA. CDR3 sequence (DNA): TGTGCCAGCAGCTTAGCCCCCGGTTCCCTAATTGGAGAGACCCAGTACTTC. Protein product: CASSLAPGSLIGETQYF.

This clone was detected only once. This chain uses TRBV19 with TRBJ1-5, with 7 bases aligning to TRBD1. CDR3 length equals 15 residues. V lost 6 bases and J lost 4; bases outside the gene matches: 9. The germline CDR1 and CDR2 sequences are LNHDA and SQIVND (reference sequence). CDR3 sequence (DNA): TGTGCCAGTAGAACCTTCGGGACAGTAAATCAGCCCCAGCATTTT. Protein product: CASRTFGTVNQPQHF.

The J gene is TRBJ2-6, the V gene TRBV10-3; TRBD2 matches at 8 bases. The CDR3 loop spans 18 amino acids. Germline V gene lookup returns CDR1 ENHRY and CDR2 SYGVKD. J gave up 0 bases and V 6 bases, and 10 bases lay outside the gene matches. The CDR3 DNA sequence: TGTGCCATCAGCGGGAGGGCGGAGTACAGCTCTGGGGCCAACGTCCTGACTTTC. Protein sequence: CAISGRAEYSSGANVLTF.

The genes are TRBV5-4 and TRBJ2-1; 16 bases are a match to TRBD2. The CDR3 runs to 17 residues. Germline CDR1 and CDR2: SGHNT and YYREEE (reference sequence). J gave up 2 bases and V 7 bases, and 6 bases lay outside the gene matches. DNA of the CDR3: TGTGCCAGCCGCGGGACTAGCGGGAGGGGGGCCTACAATGAGCAGTTCTTC. Its protein product is CASRGTSGRGAYNEQFF.

This chain connects TRBV18 to TRBJ1-4; 7 bases fit TRBD1. CDR1 and CDR2 (germline): KGHSH, LQKENI. J was trimmed by 0 bases and V by 5 bases; bases with no gene match: 6. CDR3 length: 16 amino acids. The CDR3 coding sequence is TGTGCCAGCTCATCGACAACAGGGGCAACTAATGAAAAACTGTTTTTT. It specifies CASSSTTGATNEKLFF. The full variable domain, rest sourced from reference TRBV18 and TRBJ1-4, is NAGVMQNPRHLVRRRGQEARLRCSPMKGHSHVYWYRQLPEEGLKFMVYLQKENIIDESGMPKERFSAEFPKEGPSILRIQQVVRGDSAAYFCASSSTTGATNEKLFFGSGTQLSVL.

This sequence joins TRBV29-1 and TRBJ2-7; 9 nucleotides agree with TRBD1. Losses at the gene ends were 2 bases for V and 0 bases for J; bases not matched to a gene: 2. The CDR3 extends over 14 amino acids. Looked up from germline, CDR1 is SQVTM and CDR2 is ANQGSEA. The CDR3 is CSVEMTGGSYEQYF. The CDR3 DNA is TGCAGCGTTGAAATGACAGGGGGCTCCTACGAGCAGTACTTC.